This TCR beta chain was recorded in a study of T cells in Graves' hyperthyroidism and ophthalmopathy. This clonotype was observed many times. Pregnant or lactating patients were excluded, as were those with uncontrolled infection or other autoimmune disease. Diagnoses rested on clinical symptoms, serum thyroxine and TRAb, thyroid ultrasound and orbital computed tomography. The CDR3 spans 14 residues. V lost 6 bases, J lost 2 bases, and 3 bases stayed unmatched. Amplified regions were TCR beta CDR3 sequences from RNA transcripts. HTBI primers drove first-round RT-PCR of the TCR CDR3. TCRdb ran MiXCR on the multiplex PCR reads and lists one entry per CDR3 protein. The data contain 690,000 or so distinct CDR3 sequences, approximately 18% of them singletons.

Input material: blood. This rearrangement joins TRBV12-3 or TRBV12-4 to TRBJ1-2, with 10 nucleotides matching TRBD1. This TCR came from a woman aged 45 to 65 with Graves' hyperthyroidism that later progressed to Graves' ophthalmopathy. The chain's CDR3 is CASRWGQGNYGYTF. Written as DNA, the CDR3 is TGTGCCAGCAGATGGGGACAGGGGAACTATGGCTACACCTTC.